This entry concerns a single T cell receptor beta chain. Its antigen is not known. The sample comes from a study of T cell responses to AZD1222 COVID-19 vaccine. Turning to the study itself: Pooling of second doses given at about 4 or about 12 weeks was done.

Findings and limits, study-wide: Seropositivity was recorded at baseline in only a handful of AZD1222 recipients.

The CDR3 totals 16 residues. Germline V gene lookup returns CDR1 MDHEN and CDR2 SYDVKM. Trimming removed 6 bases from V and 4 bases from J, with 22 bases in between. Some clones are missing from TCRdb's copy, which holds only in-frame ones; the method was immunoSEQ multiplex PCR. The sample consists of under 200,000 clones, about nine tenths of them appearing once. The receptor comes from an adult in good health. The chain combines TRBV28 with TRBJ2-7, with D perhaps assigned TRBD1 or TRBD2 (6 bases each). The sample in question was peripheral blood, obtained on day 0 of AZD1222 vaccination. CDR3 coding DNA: TGTGCCAGCAGCCGCACGGCAACGGGGGCGATATACGAGCAGTACTTC. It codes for CASSRTATGAIYEQYF.